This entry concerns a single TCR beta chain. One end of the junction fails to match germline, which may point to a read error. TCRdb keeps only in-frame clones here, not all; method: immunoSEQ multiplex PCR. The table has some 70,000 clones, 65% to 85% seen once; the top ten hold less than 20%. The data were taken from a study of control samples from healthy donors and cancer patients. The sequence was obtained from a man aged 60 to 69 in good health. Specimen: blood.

The CDR3 protein is CAGSFLEGGAQFF. The CDR3 DNA reads TGTGCCGGCAGTTTCCTGGAGGGAGGGGCCCAGTTCTTC. This chain joins TRBV12-3 or TRBV12-4 and TRBJ2-1, with 7 bases that match TRBD2. The CDR3 extends over 13 amino acids.